What follows are 15 T cell receptor beta chains derived from one specimen sequenced in a study of blood T cell repertoires in COVID-19. The method was immunoSEQ multiplex PCR; TCRdb's version includes in-frame clones alone and lacks a portion of them. Here the sample spans some 180,000 clones, approximately 80% being singletons. The sequenced sample consisted of peripheral blood. The receptor set was obtained from a woman aged 50 to 60 with active or convalescent COVID-19.

This chain joins TRBV10-1 and TRBJ1-2, with D possibly matching TRBD1 (6 bases). Trimming took off 10 bases at V and 4 bases at J, with 13 bases between the two ends. Germline V gene sequence: CDR1 WNHNN, CDR2 SYGVQD (reference sequence). The length of the CDR3 is 12 residues. The CDR3 bases are TGCGCCAACACAGGGATCGCCTATGGCTACACCTTC. It encodes CANTGIAYGYTF.

CDR3 sequence reads: CASSFSQGNQPQHF. Written as DNA, the CDR3 is TGTGCCAGCAGCTTCTCACAGGGGAATCAGCCCCAGCATTTT. J is TRBJ1-5 and V is TRBV11-2, with 7 nucleotides matching TRBD1. Germline V CDR1 and CDR2: SGHAT, FQNNGV. V shed 3 bases and J 4 bases; nucleotides not matched to a gene: 3. CDR3 length equals 14 residues.

The chain uses TRBV11-3 and TRBJ2-2; 7 nucleotides match TRBD1. CDR1 is SGHNT and CDR2 is YENEEA in the germline V gene. This CDR3 comprises 13 residues. Germline trimming cut 5 bases from V and 7 bases from J; bases unmatched to any gene: 4. CDR3 DNA: TGTGCCAGCAGCAGGGGGCAGGGCGGGGAGCTGTTTTTT. It codes for CASSRGQGGELFF.

V is TRBV5-1 and J is TRBJ1-4, with 8 bases lining up with TRBD1. Per germline, CDR1 SGHRS and CDR2 YFSETQ. The CDR3 runs to 16 residues. Germline trimming cut 4 bases from V and 0 bases from J; bases unmatched to any gene: 5. CDR3: CASSRGQGATNEKLFF. In DNA form, the CDR3 reads TGCGCCAGCAGCAGAGGACAGGGCGCAACTAATGAAAAACTGTTTTTT.

The rearrangement uses TRBV7-6 and TRBJ2-2; 12 nucleotides align to TRBD2. V trimming: 4 bases; J trimming: 4 bases; junction bases outside the gene matches: 7. The CDR3 runs 17 residues. Germline values: CDR1 SGHVS, CDR2 FNYEAQ. The CDR3 coding sequence is TGTGCCAGCAGCTCCCCGGGACTAGCGGGTTTCACCGGGGAGCTGTTTTTT. This sequence encodes CASSSPGLAGFTGELFF.

V is TRBV15 and J is TRBJ2-1, with 12 bases identical to TRBD2. The CDR3 sequence is 15 residues long. The V gene end was trimmed by 5 bases and the J gene end by 8 bases; junction bases not matched to a gene: 7. Germline loops: CDR1 LNHNV, CDR2 YYDKDF (reference sequence). The CDR3 sequence: CATSVTSGRRDEQFF. The DNA of the CDR3 is TGTGCCACCAGCGTGACTAGCGGGAGAAGGGATGAGCAGTTCTTC.

This chain connects TRBV3-1 (or the pseudogene TRBV3-2) to TRBJ2-1, with 9 bases lining up with TRBD1. V dropped 1 base and J dropped 8; count of bases not matched to a gene: 9. The CDR3 has 16 amino acids. Germline V lookup: CDR1 LGHDT, CDR2 YNNKEL (reference sequence). The CDR3 region has the DNA TGTGCCAGCAGCCAAGGAGCGGGGACAGGGTGGGATGAGCAGTTCTTC. Translation: CASSQGAGTGWDEQFF.

The CDR3 nucleotides read TGTGCCAGCACCGACATCTCTAGCACAGATACGCAGTATTTT. Its protein product is CASTDISSTDTQYF. The genes are TRBV2 and TRBJ2-3; D not certain. Trimming removed 7 bases at V and 0 bases at J, with 11 bases between. The germline CDR1 and CDR2 sequences are SNHLY and FYNNEI. CDR3 size: 14 residues. Based on the CDR3 plus reference TRBV2 and TRBJ2-3, the full variable domain is EPEVTQTPSHQVTQMGQEVILRCVPISNHLYFYWYRQILGQKVEFLVSFYNNEISEKSEIFDDQFSVERPDGSNFTLKIRSTKLEDSAMYFCASTDISSTDTQYFGPGTRLTVL.

The V gene is TRBV6-5, the J gene TRBJ2-5; TRBD1 matches at 9 bases. This CDR3 contains 13 residues. Germline V CDR1 and CDR2: MNHEY, SVGAGI. V dropped 7 bases and J dropped 4; count of bases not matched to a gene: 4. The CDR3: CASIGQGRETQYF. The CDR3 region has the DNA TGTGCCAGCATCGGACAGGGGCGAGAGACCCAGTACTTC.

This clone was counted many times. The rearrangement uses TRBV27 and TRBJ1-4; TRBD1 agrees at 7 bases. V dropped 5 bases and J dropped 8; count of bases not matched to a gene: 8. Germline V gene lookup returns CDR1 MNHEY and CDR2 SMNVEV (reference sequence). The length of the CDR3 is 14 residues. As DNA, the CDR3 is TGTGCCAGCAGTAGGGGACAGTTCGGCGAAAAACTGTTTTTT. Protein: CASSRGQFGEKLFF.

This chain links TRBV19 with TRBJ2-1; 7 bases fit TRBD2. Germline CDR1 and CDR2: LNHDA and SQIVND (reference sequence). This CDR3 spans 14 amino acids. The J segment lost 4 bases and the V segment lost 4 bases, leaving 4 bases of the junction unmatched. CDR3 nucleotides: TGTGCCAGTAGTAATCTAGCGGCATACAATGAGCAGTTCTTC. This codes for CASSNLAAYNEQFF. The full variable domain, completed using reference TRBV19 and TRBJ2-1, is DGGITQSPKYLFRKEGQNVTLSCEQNLNHDAMYWYRQDPGQGLRLIYYSQIVNDFQKGDIAEGYSVSREKKESFPLTVTSAQKNPTAFYLCASSNLAAYNEQFFGPGTRLTVL.

This rearrangement joins TRBV5-6 to TRBJ2-1, with D perhaps matching TRBD1 (6 bases). Trimming left V 2 bases short and J 7 bases short, with 16 bases between. Germline CDR1 and CDR2: SGHDT and YYEEEE. The CDR3 spans 15 residues. CDR3 amino acids: CASSLGAARGNEQFF. Written as DNA, the CDR3 is TGTGCCAGCAGCTTAGGAGCGGCAAGGGGGAATGAGCAGTTCTTC.

This chain joins TRBV4-3 and TRBJ1-4; 10 bases match TRBD1. The junction had 8 bases not matched to a gene; V was cut back by 4 bases and J by 0 bases. Germline CDR1 and CDR2: LGHNA and YSLEER. The CDR3 is 18 amino acids. CDR3 in DNA: TGCGCCAGCAGCCGTTGGGACAGGGGATCTGCAACTAATGAAAAACTGTTTTTT. Its translation is CASSRWDRGSATNEKLFF.

The rearrangement uses TRBV29-1 and TRBJ1-4; the match to TRBD1 covers 8 bases. Losses at the gene ends were 6 bases for V and 6 bases for J; bases not matched to a gene: 9. CDR1 SQVTM and CDR2 ANQGSEA come from the germline V gene. CDR3 size: 14 residues. The CDR3 coding sequence is TGCAGCGTCAGAACAGGGGGGTTGGATGAAAAACTGTTTTTT. This encodes CSVRTGGLDEKLFF. Full variable domain (missing parts from reference TRBV29-1 and TRBJ1-4): SAVISQKPSRDICQRGTSLTIQCQVDSQVTMMFWYRQQPGQSLTLIATANQGSEATYESGFVIDKFPISRPNLTFSTLTVSNMSPEDSSIYLCSVRTGGLDEKLFFGSGTQLSVL.

The chain is built from TRBV6-2 or TRBV6-3 and TRBJ2-2; TRBD1 is a possible D gene (5 bases). CDR1 is MNHEY, CDR2 SVGEGT, per germline. The V gene lost 5 bases and the J gene lost 1 base, with 11 bases spanning the gap. This CDR3 region has 15 residues. CDR3: CASSKGRGNTGELFF. CDR3 sequence (DNA): TGTGCCAGCAGTAAGGGAAGGGGGAACACCGGGGAGCTGTTTTTT.